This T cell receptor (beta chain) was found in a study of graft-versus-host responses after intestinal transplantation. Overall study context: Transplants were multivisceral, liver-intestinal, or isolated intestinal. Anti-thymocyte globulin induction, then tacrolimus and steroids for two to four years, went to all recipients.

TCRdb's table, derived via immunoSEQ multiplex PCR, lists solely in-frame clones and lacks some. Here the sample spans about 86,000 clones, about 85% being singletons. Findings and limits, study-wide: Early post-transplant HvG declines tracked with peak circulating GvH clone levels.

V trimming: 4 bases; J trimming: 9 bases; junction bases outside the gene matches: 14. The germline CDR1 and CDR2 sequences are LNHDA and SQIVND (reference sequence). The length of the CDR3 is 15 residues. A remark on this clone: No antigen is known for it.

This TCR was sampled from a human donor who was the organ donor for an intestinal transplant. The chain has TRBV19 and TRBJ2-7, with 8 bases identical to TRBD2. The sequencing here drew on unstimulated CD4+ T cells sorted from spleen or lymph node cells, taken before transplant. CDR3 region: CASSTGSGRGAGQYF. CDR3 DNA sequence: TGTGCCAGTAGTACCGGGAGCGGGAGAGGTGCAGGGCAGTACTTC.